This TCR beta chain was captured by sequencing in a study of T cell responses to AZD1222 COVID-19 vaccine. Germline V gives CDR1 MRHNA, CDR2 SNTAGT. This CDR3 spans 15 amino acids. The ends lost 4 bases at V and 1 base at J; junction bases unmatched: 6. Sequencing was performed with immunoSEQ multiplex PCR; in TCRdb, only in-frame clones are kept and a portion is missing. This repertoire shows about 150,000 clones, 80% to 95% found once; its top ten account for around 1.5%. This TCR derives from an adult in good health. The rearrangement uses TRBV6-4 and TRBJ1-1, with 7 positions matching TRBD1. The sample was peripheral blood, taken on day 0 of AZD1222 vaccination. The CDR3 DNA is TGTGCCAGCAGTGCCCAGGGGGGCGCGAACACTGAAGCTTTCTTT. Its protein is CASSAQGGANTEAFF.